One sample yielded the 25 T cell receptor beta chains listed below, sequenced in a study of OX40 agonist ivuxolimab in advanced cancers. Clones were sequenced by immunoSEQ multiplex PCR, and TCRdb holds only the in-frame ones, with some missing. The table shows 50,000 to 60,000 clones, with 85% to 90% occurring only once. This specimen consisted of CD4+ or CD8+ T cells sorted from blood, obtained in a trial of the OX40 agonist ivuxolimab. All receptors derive from an adult with an advanced solid tumor such as melanoma, head and neck, liver or kidney cancer.

The V call is TRBV11-2, the J call TRBJ2-3; D is ambiguous. V lost 5 bases and J 0 bases, leaving 6 bases between the germline ends. In germline, CDR1 is SGHAT, CDR2 FQNNGV. CDR3 length equals 13 residues. CDR3 loop: CASSGQSTDTQYF. The CDR3 nucleotides read TGTGCCAGCAGCGGGCAAAGCACAGATACGCAGTATTTT.

J is TRBJ2-1 and V is TRBV15; tentative D call: TRBD2 (6 bases). V was trimmed by 0 bases and J by 9 bases, leaving 15 bases between them. The germline V gene has CDR1 LNHNV and CDR2 YYDKDF (reference sequence). The CDR3 has 15 residues. The CDR3 sequence is CATSRDVSGSGEQFF. CDR3 coding DNA: TGTGCCACCAGCAGAGATGTGAGCGGGTCGGGTGAGCAGTTCTTC.

The chain employs TRBV7-2 and TRBJ1-1, with D uncertain. Germline lookup yields CDR1 SGHTA and CDR2 FQGNSA. The CDR3 is made up of 17 amino acids. The V gene lost 2 bases and the J gene lost 0 bases, with 16 bases spanning the gap. The CDR3 sequence is CASSLLYSALLNTEAFF. In DNA, the CDR3 is TGTGCCAGCAGCTTATTATACAGCGCTTTATTGAACACTGAAGCTTTCTTT.

This clone is a singleton in its sample. The genes are TRBV28 and TRBJ2-3; possible D gene TRBD1, 5 bases. V was cut by 8 bases and J by 5 bases, with 23 bases left in between. CDR3 size: 16 residues. Germline V CDR1 and CDR2: MDHEN, SYDVKM. In DNA form, the CDR3 reads TGTGCCAGCTTGTACAGGATAACCTCCCCAAGAGATACGCAGTATTTT. This sequence encodes CASLYRITSPRDTQYF.

The J gene is TRBJ2-1, the V gene TRBV7-3; no clear D. V was cut by 2 bases and J by 8 bases, with 10 bases left in between. CDR1 is SGHTA and CDR2 is FQGTGA in the germline V gene. The CDR3 sequence is 13 residues long. CDR3 nucleotides: TGTGCCAGCAGCTTAGGGTATGGCTATGAGCAGTTCTTC. Translating it yields CASSLGYGYEQFF.

The V and J genes are TRBV5-1 and TRBJ2-1; 9 bases match TRBD2. The CDR3 is 13 amino acids. With 0 bases clipped from V and 15 bases from J, the junction kept 7 bases outside the gene matches. Germline loops: CDR1 SGHRS, CDR2 YFSETQ. The CDR3 spells CASSLGLAGERFF. The DNA for the CDR3 is TGCGCCAGCAGCTTGGGGTTAGCGGGAGAGAGGTTCTTC.

The chain couples TRBV5-6 to TRBJ2-3, with 8 bases lining up with TRBD2. The CDR3 consists of 17 residues. Germline V CDR1 and CDR2: SGHDT, YYEEEE. Trimming took 0 bases from V and 1 from J; bases not matched to a gene: 7. DNA of the CDR3: TGTGCCAGCAGCTTGGCCGGCCGGGAGGGTCGCACAGATACGCAGTATTTT. Translating gives CASSLAGREGRTDTQYF.

The rearrangement links TRBV28 to TRBJ2-7; 7 positions match TRBD2. Germline CDR1 MDHEN, CDR2 SYDVKM. The CDR3 contains 15 residues. Trimming took 2 bases from V and 2 from J; bases not matched to a gene: 6. The CDR3 protein is CASSLARAGAYEQYF. Here the CDR3 DNA reads TGTGCCAGCAGTTTAGCCCGGGCGGGAGCCTACGAGCAGTACTTC.

The chain recombines TRBV28 with TRBJ2-7; TRBD2 is a possible D gene (5 bases). The CDR3 consists of 11 residues. V dropped 5 bases and J dropped 9 bases, with 11 bases sitting between them. From germline, CDR1 is MDHEN and CDR2 SYDVKM. DNA for the CDR3: TGTGCCAGCAGTGGGAGAGAAGCGCAGTACTTC. Amino acid sequence: CASSGREAQYF.

This rearrangement joins TRBV28 to TRBJ1-5; 11 bases map to TRBD1. The J segment lost 0 bases and the V segment lost 5 bases, leaving 6 bases of the junction unmatched. The CDR3 runs to 17 residues. CDR1 is MDHEN and CDR2 is SYDVKM in the germline V gene. CDR3 DNA sequence: TGTGCCAGCAGTCGGACAGGGGGCCAATATAGCAATCAGCCCCAGCATTTT. This sequence encodes CASSRTGGQYSNQPQHF.

The chain employs TRBV5-5 and TRBJ2-1; 15 positions agree with TRBD2. The junction had 5 bases not matched to a gene; V was cut back by 6 bases and J by 7 bases. CDR1 is SGHKS, CDR2 YYEKEE, per germline (reference sequence). This CDR3 comprises 15 residues. The CDR3 nucleotides are TGTGCCAGCATCGGACTAGCGGGAGGGAGGAATGAGCAGTTCTTC. It codes for CASIGLAGGRNEQFF.

The CDR3 here is CASSLGTGEQYF. The CDR3 DNA sequence: TGTGCCAGCAGTCTAGGGACCGGCGAGCAGTACTTC. The V gene is TRBV28, the J gene TRBJ2-7; D tentatively reads TRBD1 or TRBD2 (5 bases each). The CDR3 runs to 12 residues. The ends were cut back, 5 bases at V and 6 bases at J, with 11 bases in the middle. Looked up from germline, CDR1 is MDHEN and CDR2 is SYDVKM.

The V gene is TRBV18, the J gene TRBJ2-7, with D possibly matching TRBD2 (5 bases). CDR1 KGHSH and CDR2 LQKENI come from the germline V gene. The CDR3 spans 15 residues. Trimming pared 0 bases from V and 2 bases from J, leaving 11 bases between. DNA for the CDR3: TGTGCCAGCTCACCACCTTCCGGGAATACCTACGAGCAGTACTTC. It encodes CASSPPSGNTYEQYF.

The chain couples TRBV28 to TRBJ2-7; 9 nucleotides line up with TRBD1. Unmatched junction bases numbered 5, after V lost 6 bases and J lost 5 bases. The CDR3 consists of 13 residues. Germline V gene sequence: CDR1 MDHEN, CDR2 SYDVKM. The DNA for the CDR3 is TGTGCCAGCAGAGAACAGGGGGCCCACGAGCAGTACTTC. Protein product: CASREQGAHEQYF.

This rearrangement joins TRBV19 to TRBJ2-4; TRBD1 matches at 8 bases. V lost 9 bases to trimming and J lost 4 bases; unmatched junction nucleotides: 2. From germline, CDR1 is LNHDA and CDR2 SQIVND (reference sequence). This CDR3 is built from 12 residues. This CDR3 is CASRQGKNIQYF. The CDR3 region has the DNA TGTGCCAGCCGACAGGGGAAAAACATTCAGTACTTC.

This clone was seen a handful of times. This chain connects TRBV19 to TRBJ1-1; D may be TRBD1 (5 bases). The CDR3 has 12 amino acids. Per the germline V gene, CDR1 is LNHDA and CDR2 is SQIVND (reference sequence). With 7 bases removed from V and 1 base from J, the gap between germline ends came to 7 bases. CDR3 amino acids: CASTTGNTEAFF. The CDR3 DNA reads as TGTGCCAGTACCACAGGGAACACTGAAGCTTTCTTT.

This chain joins TRBV9 and TRBJ2-5; 11 nucleotides agree with TRBD2. The CDR3 extends over 16 amino acids. Germline trimming cut 2 bases from V and 2 bases from J; bases unmatched to any gene: 5. From germline, CDR1 is SGDLS and CDR2 YYNGEE. The CDR3 DNA reads TGTGCCAGCAGCGTGGGGCTAGCGGGAGGACAAGAGACCCAGTACTTC. Translated: CASSVGLAGGQETQYF.

The genes are TRBV19 and TRBJ1-4, with a possible D match to TRBD1 (5 bases). CDR3 size: 14 residues. The V end was cut by 5 bases, the J end by 4 bases, with 11 bases between. Germline V gives CDR1 LNHDA, CDR2 SQIVND (reference sequence). The CDR3 sequence is CASSSRGYNEKLFF. CDR3 coding DNA: TGTGCCAGTAGTTCTAGGGGTTATAATGAAAAACTGTTTTTT.

This clone was observed a few times. This sequence joins TRBV27 and TRBJ2-7; D is ambiguous. Per germline, CDR1 MNHEY and CDR2 SMNVEV (reference sequence). V lost 2 bases and J 3 bases, leaving 17 bases between the germline ends. This CDR3 is 16 amino acids long. In nucleotides, the CDR3 is TGTGCCAGCAGTTTAAAGACCCCTGCCGTATACTACGAGCAGTACTTC. Translated: CASSLKTPAVYYEQYF.

The J gene is TRBJ2-7, the V gene TRBV7-8; no firm D call. The CDR3 loop spans 16 amino acids. V was shortened by 3 bases and J by 1 base, with 16 bases between the two germline ends. The germline gives CDR1 SGHVS, CDR2 FQNEAQ. In nucleotides, the CDR3 is TGTGCCAGCAGCTTGACTGCCAACCGTCGGTCCTACGAGCAGTACTTC. This codes for CASSLTANRRSYEQYF.

The chain employs TRBV28 and TRBJ2-7; a weak D match, TRBD1 (7 bases). The V gene's germline CDR1 is MDHEN and CDR2 SYDVKM. V was trimmed by 5 bases and J by 4 bases, leaving 18 bases between them. CDR3 length: 15 residues. Here the CDR3 reads CASSGRDSSRYEQYF. Written as DNA, the CDR3 is TGTGCCAGCAGTGGGCGGGACAGCTCTCGGTACGAGCAGTACTTC.

V is TRBV7-2 and J is TRBJ2-3; D is undetermined. Trimming removed 5 bases at V and 1 base at J, with 10 bases between. Germline V gives CDR1 SGHTA, CDR2 FQGNSA. The CDR3 covers 14 residues. CDR3 sequence reads: CASSTRLGTDTQYF. CDR3 DNA sequence: TGTGCCAGCAGCACCCGACTCGGCACAGATACGCAGTATTTT.

V and J are TRBV27 and TRBJ2-7, with D possibly TRBD1 on 6 matching bases. The germline gives CDR1 MNHEY, CDR2 SMNVEV (reference sequence). The CDR3 consists of 15 residues. V lost 5 bases and J 1 base, leaving 15 bases between the germline ends. CDR3 loop: CASSTQTGTSYEQYF. In DNA, the CDR3 is TGTGCCAGCAGTACCCAGACAGGAACTTCCTACGAGCAGTACTTC.

Remarks on this clone: One end of the junction is discordant with germline, which a read error may explain. J is TRBJ2-1 and V is TRBV4-1; 7 nucleotides agree with TRBD1. The CDR3 sequence is 13 residues long. The V gene's germline CDR1 is MGHRA and CDR2 YSYEKL. CDR3 DNA sequence: TGCGCCAGCAGCCAGACCGGACAGGTTCGCCGAATCTTC. Encoded protein: CASSQTGQVRRIF.

The rearrangement uses TRBV6-1 and TRBJ2-1; 8 bases fit TRBD1. Germline-derived CDR1 and CDR2 are MNHNS and SASEGT. The CDR3 totals 14 residues. With 4 bases clipped from V and 7 bases from J, the junction kept 6 bases outside the gene matches. The CDR3 DNA sequence: TGTGCCAGCAGTGCCCGGGACAGGTGGAATGAGCAGTTCTTC. Translating gives CASSARDRWNEQFF.